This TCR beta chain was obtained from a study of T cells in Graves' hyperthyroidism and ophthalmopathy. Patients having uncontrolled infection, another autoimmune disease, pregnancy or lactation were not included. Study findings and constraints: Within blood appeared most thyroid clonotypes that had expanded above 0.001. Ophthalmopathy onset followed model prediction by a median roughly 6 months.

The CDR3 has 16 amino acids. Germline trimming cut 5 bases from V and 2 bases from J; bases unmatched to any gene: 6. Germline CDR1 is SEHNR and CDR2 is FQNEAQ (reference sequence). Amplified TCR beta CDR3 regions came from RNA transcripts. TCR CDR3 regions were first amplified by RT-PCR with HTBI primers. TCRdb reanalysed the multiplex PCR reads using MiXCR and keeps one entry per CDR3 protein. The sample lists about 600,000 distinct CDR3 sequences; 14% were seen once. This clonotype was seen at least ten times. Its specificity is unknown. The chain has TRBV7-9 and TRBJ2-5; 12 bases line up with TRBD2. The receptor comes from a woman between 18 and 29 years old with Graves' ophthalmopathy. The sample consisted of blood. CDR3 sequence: CASSRLAGVPQETQYF. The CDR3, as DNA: TGTGCCAGCAGCCGACTAGCGGGAGTTCCTCAAGAGACCCAGTACTTC.